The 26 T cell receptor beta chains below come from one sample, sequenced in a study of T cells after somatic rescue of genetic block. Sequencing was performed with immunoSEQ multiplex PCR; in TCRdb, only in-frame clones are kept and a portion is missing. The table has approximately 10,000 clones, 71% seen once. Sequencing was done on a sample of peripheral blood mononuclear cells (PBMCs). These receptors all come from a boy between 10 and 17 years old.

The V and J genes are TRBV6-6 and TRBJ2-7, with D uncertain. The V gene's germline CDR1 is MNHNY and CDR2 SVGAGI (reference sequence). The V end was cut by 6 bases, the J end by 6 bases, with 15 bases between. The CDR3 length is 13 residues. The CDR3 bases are TGTGCCAGCAGCCACCTAGAAAGAGCCGAGCAGTACTTC. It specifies CASSHLERAEQYF.

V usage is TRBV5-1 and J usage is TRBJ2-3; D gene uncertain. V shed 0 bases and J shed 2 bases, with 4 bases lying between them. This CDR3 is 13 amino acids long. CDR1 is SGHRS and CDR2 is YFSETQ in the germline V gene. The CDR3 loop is CASSLADTDTQYF. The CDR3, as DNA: TGCGCCAGCAGCTTGGCCGACACAGATACGCAGTATTTT.

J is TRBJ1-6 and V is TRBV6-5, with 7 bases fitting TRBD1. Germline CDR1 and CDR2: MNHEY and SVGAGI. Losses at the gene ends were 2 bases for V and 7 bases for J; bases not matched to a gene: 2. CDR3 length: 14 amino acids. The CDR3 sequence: CASSYGDSNSPLHF. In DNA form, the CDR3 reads TGTGCCAGCAGTTACGGGGACAGCAATTCACCCCTCCACTTT.

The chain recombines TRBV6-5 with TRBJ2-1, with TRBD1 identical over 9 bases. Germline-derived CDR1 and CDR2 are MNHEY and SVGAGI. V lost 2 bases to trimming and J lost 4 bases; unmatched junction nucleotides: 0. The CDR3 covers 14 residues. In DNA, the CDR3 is TGTGCCAGCAGTTACGGGACAGGGTACAATGAGCAGTTCTTC. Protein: CASSYGTGYNEQFF.

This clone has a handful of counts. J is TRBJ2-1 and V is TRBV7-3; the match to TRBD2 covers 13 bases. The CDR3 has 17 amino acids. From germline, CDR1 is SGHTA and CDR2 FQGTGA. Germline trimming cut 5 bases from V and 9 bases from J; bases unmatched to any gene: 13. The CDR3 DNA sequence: TGTGCCAGCAGCCCCCATTCGTGGACTAGCGGGAGTGGTGAGCAGTTCTTC. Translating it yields CASSPHSWTSGSGEQFF.

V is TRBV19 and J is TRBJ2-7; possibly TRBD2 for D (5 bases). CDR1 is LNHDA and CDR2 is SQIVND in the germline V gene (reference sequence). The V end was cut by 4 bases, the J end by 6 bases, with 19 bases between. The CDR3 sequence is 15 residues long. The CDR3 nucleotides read TGTGCCAGTAGTAAGGGTCGTGGGCCTCGGGGCGAGCAGTACTTC. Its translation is CASSKGRGPRGEQYF.

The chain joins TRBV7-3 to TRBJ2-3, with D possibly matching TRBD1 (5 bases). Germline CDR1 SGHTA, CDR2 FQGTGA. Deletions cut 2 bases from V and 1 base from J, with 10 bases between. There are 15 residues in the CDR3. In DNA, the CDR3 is TGTGCCAGCAGCTTACAAGGGGTGGGCACAGATACGCAGTATTTT. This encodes CASSLQGVGTDTQYF.

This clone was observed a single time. The CDR3 region has the DNA TGTGCCAGCAGCTTTAGGGATTACTATGGCTACACCTTC. Translated, it gives CASSFRDYYGYTF. The V call is TRBV7-9, the J call TRBJ1-2; D gene uncertain. Trimming left V 3 bases short and J 3 bases short, with 8 bases between. The CDR3 has 13 residues. Germline V gene lookup returns CDR1 SEHNR and CDR2 FQNEAQ (reference sequence).

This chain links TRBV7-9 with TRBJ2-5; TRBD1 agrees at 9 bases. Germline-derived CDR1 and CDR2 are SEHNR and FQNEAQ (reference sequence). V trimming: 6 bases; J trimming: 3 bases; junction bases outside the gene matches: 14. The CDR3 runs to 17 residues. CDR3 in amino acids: CASSLPPGTGRKETQYF. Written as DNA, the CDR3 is TGTGCCAGCAGTTTACCCCCCGGGACAGGGCGTAAAGAGACCCAGTACTTC.

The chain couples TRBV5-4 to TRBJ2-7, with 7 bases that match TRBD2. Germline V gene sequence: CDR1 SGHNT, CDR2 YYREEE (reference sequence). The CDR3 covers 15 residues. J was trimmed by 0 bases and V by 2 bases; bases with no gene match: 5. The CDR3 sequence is CASSLGRLASYEQYF. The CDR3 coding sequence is TGTGCCAGCAGCTTAGGAAGACTAGCCTCCTACGAGCAGTACTTC.

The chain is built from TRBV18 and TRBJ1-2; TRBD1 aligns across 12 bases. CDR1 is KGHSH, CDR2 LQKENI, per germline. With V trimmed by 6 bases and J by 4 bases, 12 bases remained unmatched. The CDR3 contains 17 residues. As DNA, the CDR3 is TGTGCCAGCTCGCCCGTGGGACAGGGGGCAGATGGCTATGGCTACACCTTC. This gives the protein CASSPVGQGADGYGYTF.

CDR3 nucleotides: TGTGCCAGCAGCCCCCTAGGGGGAAGAGAGACCCAGTACTTC. Protein product: CASSPLGGRETQYF. The genes are TRBV5-4 and TRBJ2-5, with D possibly matching TRBD1 (6 bases). Germline V gives CDR1 SGHNT, CDR2 YYREEE (reference sequence). Trimming removed 4 bases from V and 4 bases from J, with 14 bases in between. The CDR3 sequence is 14 residues long. The whole variable domain, filled in from reference TRBV5-4 and TRBJ2-5, reads ETGVTQSPTHLIKTRGQQVTLRCSSQSGHNTVSWYQQALGQGPQFIFQYYREEENGRGNFPPRFSGLQFPNYSSELNVNALELDDSALYLCASSPLGGRETQYFGPGTRLLVL.

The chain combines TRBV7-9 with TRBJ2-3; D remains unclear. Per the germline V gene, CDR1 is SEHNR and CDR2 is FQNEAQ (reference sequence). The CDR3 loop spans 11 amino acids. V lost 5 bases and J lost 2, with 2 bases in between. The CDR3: CASSPTDTQYF. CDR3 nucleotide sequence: TGTGCCAGCAGCCCCACAGATACGCAGTATTTT.

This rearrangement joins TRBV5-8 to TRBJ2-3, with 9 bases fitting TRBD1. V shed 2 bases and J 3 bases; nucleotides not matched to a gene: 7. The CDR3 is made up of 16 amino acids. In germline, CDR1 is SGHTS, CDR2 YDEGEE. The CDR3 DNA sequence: TGTGCCAGCAGCTTAGACAGGGGGTCGAGTACAGATACGCAGTATTTT. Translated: CASSLDRGSSTDTQYF.

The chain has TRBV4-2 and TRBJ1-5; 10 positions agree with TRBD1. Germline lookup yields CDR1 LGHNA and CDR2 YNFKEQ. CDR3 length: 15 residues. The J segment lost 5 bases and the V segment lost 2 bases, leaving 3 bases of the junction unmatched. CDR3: CASSQTDRGDQPQHF. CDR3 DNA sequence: TGTGCCAGCAGCCAAACGGACAGGGGGGATCAGCCCCAGCATTTT.

CDR3 nucleotide sequence: TGTGCCAGCAGCTTTGACAGCCCCTTGACCTTC. Protein sequence: CASSFDSPLTF. The chain combines TRBV7-9 with TRBJ1-2, with D possibly TRBD1 on 5 matching bases. The germline V and J ends were trimmed by 3 bases and 14 bases, with 13 bases remaining between them. CDR1 is SEHNR, CDR2 FQNEAQ, per germline (reference sequence). The CDR3 runs 11 residues.

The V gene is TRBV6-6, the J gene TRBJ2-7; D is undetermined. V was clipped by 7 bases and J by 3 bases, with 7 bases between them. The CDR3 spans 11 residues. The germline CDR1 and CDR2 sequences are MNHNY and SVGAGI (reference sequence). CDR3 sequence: CASIGLYEQYF. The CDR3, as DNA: TGTGCCAGCATAGGTCTCTACGAGCAGTACTTC.

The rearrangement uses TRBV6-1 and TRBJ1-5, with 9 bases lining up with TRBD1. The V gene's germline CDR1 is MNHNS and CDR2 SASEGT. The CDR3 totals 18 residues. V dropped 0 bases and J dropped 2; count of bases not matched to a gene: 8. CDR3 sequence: CASSEARNWDRGNQPQHF. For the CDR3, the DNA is TGTGCCAGCAGTGAAGCGAGAAACTGGGACAGGGGCAATCAGCCCCAGCATTTT.

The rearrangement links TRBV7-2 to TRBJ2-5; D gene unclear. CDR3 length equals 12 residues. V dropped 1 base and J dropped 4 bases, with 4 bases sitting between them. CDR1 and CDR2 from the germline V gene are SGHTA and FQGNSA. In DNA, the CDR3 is TGTGCCAGCAGCTTAGTGGTAGAGACCCAGTACTTC. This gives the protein CASSLVVETQYF.

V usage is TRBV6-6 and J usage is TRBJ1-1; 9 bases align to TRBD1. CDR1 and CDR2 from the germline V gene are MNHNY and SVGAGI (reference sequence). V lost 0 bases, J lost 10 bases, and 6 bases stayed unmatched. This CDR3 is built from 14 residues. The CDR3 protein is CASSYSTGQGRAFF. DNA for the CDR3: TGTGCCAGCAGTTACTCGACCGGACAGGGGAGAGCTTTCTTT.

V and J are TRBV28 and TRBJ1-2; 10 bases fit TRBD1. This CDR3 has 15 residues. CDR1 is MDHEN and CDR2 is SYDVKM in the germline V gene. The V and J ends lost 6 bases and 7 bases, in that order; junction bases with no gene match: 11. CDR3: CASRTTGGLWIGYTF. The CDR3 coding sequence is TGTGCCAGCAGAACGACAGGGGGCCTCTGGATTGGCTACACCTTC.

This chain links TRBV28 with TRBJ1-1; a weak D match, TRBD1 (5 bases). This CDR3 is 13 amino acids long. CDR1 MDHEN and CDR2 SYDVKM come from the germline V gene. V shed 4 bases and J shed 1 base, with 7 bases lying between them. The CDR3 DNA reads TGTGCCAGCAGTTCGACAGCGAACACTGAAGCTTTCTTT. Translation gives CASSSTANTEAFF.

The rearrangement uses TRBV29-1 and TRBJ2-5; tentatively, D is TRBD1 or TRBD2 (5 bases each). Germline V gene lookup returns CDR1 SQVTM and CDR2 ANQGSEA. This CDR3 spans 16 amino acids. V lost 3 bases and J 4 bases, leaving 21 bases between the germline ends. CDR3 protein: CSVEGSGWGPRETQYF. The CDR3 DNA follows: TGCAGCGTTGAGGGTTCGGGGTGGGGCCCACGAGAGACCCAGTACTTC.

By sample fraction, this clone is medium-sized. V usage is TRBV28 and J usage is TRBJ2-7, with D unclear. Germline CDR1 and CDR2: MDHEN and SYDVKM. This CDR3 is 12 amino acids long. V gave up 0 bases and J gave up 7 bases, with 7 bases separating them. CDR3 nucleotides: TGTGCCAGCAGTTTATGGAGAAATGAGCAGTACTTC. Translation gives CASSLWRNEQYF.

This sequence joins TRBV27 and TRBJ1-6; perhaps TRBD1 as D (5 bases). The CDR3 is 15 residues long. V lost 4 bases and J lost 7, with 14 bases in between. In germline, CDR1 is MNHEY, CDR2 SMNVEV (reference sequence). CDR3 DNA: TGTGCCAGCAGTTGGAACCAGGGAGTCAATTCACCCCTCCACTTT. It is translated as CASSWNQGVNSPLHF.

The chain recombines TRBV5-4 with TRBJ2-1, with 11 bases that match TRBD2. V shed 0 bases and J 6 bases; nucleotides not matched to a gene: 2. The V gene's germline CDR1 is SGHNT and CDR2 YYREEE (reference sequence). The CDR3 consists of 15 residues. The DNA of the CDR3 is TGTGCCAGCAGCTTGGTAGCGGGGGGGATCAATGAGCAGTTCTTC. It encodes CASSLVAGGINEQFF.